One sample yielded the 15 T cell receptor beta chains listed below, sequenced in a study of cytomegalovirus exposure and HLA in healthy donors (dated by TCRdb to the late 2010s). The library was built by means of the immunoSEQ multiplex PCR assay. A mixture of 60 forward primers for TCR Vbeta segments and 13 reverse primers for TCR Jbeta segments was used in the multiplex PCR. The immuneACCESS repertoire file appears here via TCRdb, limited to in-frame rearrangements. These files lack a portion of the clones; in checked studies, under half of the deficit traces to unresolved V genes, and the cause of the others is not known. The sample table shows roughly 120,000 clones, and roughly 81% are seen once. The leading ten clones occupy roughly 0.99% of the sample. The sample was PBMCs. Receptors were obtained from a woman aged 25 to 39 in good health and CMV-seronegative.

The chain carries TRBV27 and TRBJ2-1; 13 nucleotides agree with TRBD2. Trimming at V came to 3 bases and at J to 10 bases, leaving 6 bases not matched to a gene. The CDR3 covers 15 residues. Germline CDR1 and CDR2: MNHEY and SMNVEV (reference sequence). This CDR3 is CASSLGTSGKAEQFF. CDR3 nucleotide sequence: TGTGCCAGCAGTTTGGGGACTAGCGGGAAGGCCGAGCAGTTCTTC.

J is TRBJ1-1 and V is TRBV27; D call uncertain. CDR3 length: 14 amino acids. Between the trimmed V and J ends, which lost 5 bases and 0 bases, there was a span of 10 bases. From germline, CDR1 is MNHEY and CDR2 SMNVEV (reference sequence). CDR3 in amino acids: CASSPDTLNTEAFF. The DNA for the CDR3 is TGTGCCAGCAGTCCAGACACCTTGAACACTGAAGCTTTCTTT.

The CDR3 sequence: CASRTGKRYEQYF. The CDR3 bases are TGTGCCAGCCGGACAGGGAAGAGGTACGAGCAGTACTTC. The rearrangement joins TRBV2 to TRBJ2-7; 8 positions agree with TRBD1. Germline assignment: CDR1 SNHLY and CDR2 FYNNEI. The CDR3 is made up of 13 amino acids. Losses at the gene ends were 8 bases for V and 4 bases for J; bases not matched to a gene: 7.

This clone has only a few counts. The chain couples TRBV11-3 to TRBJ2-3; D call uncertain. CDR3 length: 14 residues. Germline assignment: CDR1 SGHNT and CDR2 YENEEA. V lost 4 bases and J 6 bases, leaving 14 bases between the germline ends. This chain's CDR3 is CASSSPRGADTQYF. The CDR3 nucleotides are TGTGCCAGCAGCTCGCCGAGAGGAGCGGATACGCAGTATTTT.

The chain joins TRBV4-3 to TRBJ1-1; D perhaps matches TRBD1 (6 bases). The germline V and J ends were trimmed by 1 base and 2 bases, with 14 bases remaining between them. The length of the CDR3 is 16 residues. Germline loops: CDR1 LGHNA, CDR2 YSLEER. The CDR3 protein is CASSQARGGLNTEAFF. As DNA, the CDR3 is TGCGCCAGCAGCCAAGCCCGGGGGGGGCTAAACACTGAAGCTTTCTTT.

V gene TRBV4-1 combines with J gene TRBJ2-1, with D perhaps matching TRBD1 (6 bases). This CDR3 has 14 residues. Germline-derived CDR1 and CDR2 are MGHRA and YSYEKL. V gave up 6 bases and J gave up 8 bases, with 17 bases separating them. CDR3 in amino acids: CASSPVGQPHEQFF. As DNA, the CDR3 is TGCGCCAGCAGTCCGGTCGGACAGCCCCATGAGCAGTTCTTC.

This clone came up a few times. The rearrangement links TRBV7-2 to TRBJ2-3; D may be TRBD1 (5 bases). Per the germline V gene, CDR1 is SGHTA and CDR2 is FQGNSA. The CDR3 length is 16 residues. Trimming stripped 1 base from V and 3 bases from J, with 14 bases between. The CDR3 bases are TGTGCCAGCAGCTTAGTAGGGGCAGGGTCGACAGATACGCAGTATTTT. Translation gives CASSLVGAGSTDTQYF.

J is TRBJ2-7 and V is TRBV5-6; D is possibly TRBD1 (6 bases). The CDR3 is 14 residues long. V lost 1 base to trimming and J lost 5 bases, with 13 bases between them. Germline CDR1 is SGHDT and CDR2 is YYEEEE. CDR3 loop: CASSLHNRDHEQYF. The CDR3 DNA is TGTGCCAGCAGCTTGCATAACAGGGACCACGAGCAGTACTTC.

A few counts support this clone. The chain combines TRBV4-1 with TRBJ1-5; tentatively, D is TRBD1 (6 bases). CDR3 length equals 16 residues. With 2 bases removed from V and 2 bases from J, the gap between germline ends came to 13 bases. CDR1 MGHRA and CDR2 YSYEKL come from the germline V gene. The DNA for the CDR3 is TGCGCCAGCAGCCAAATCTCCAGGGGAGGCAATCAGCCCCAGCATTTT. Translated, it gives CASSQISRGGNQPQHF.

The J gene is TRBJ1-2, the V gene TRBV19, with 9 bases matching TRBD1. Germline CDR1 is LNHDA and CDR2 is SQIVND (reference sequence). There are 15 residues in the CDR3. J lost 6 bases, V lost 9 bases, and 14 bases had no gene match. DNA for the CDR3: TGTGCCAGCCTAAGGACAGGGGTCGACGGCAATGGCTACACCTTC. Its protein product is CASLRTGVDGNGYTF.

This clone was detected only a few times. CDR3 DNA sequence: TGTGCCTGCACTCTGGGGCACCCAAACACTGAAGCTTTCTTT. Translating it yields CACTLGHPNTEAFF. The chain recombines TRBV30 with TRBJ1-1; D is possibly TRBD1 (5 bases). This CDR3 is built from 14 residues. The V end was cut by 6 bases, the J end by 2 bases, with 16 bases between. The germline V gene has CDR1 GTSNPN and CDR2 SVGIG (reference sequence).

V and J are TRBV5-3 and TRBJ2-2; 11 bases agree with TRBD2. Being an ORF, TRBV5-3 has a function that is uncertain. The V and J ends lost 3 bases and 6 bases, in that order; junction bases with no gene match: 13. The CDR3 extends over 18 amino acids. The CDR3: CARSSSTSSGRRAGELFF. The CDR3 DNA is TGTGCCAGAAGCTCTTCCACATCTAGCGGGAGGAGGGCCGGGGAGCTGTTTTTT.

The V gene is TRBV2, the J gene TRBJ1-6; TRBD1 matches at 9 bases. V gave up 8 bases and J gave up 9 bases; unmatched junction bases: 5. CDR1 is SNHLY and CDR2 is FYNNEI in the germline V gene. CDR3 size: 13 residues. The CDR3 loop reads CASGDREGSPLHF. The CDR3 DNA reads as TGTGCCAGCGGGGACAGGGAGGGTTCACCCCTCCACTTT.

This sequence joins TRBV5-6 and TRBJ2-1, with 12 bases aligning to TRBD2. The CDR3 runs 16 residues. Germline values: CDR1 SGHDT, CDR2 YYEEEE. Losses at the gene ends were 1 base for V and 7 bases for J; bases not matched to a gene: 6. This CDR3 is CASSLPSGRAFNEQFF. The DNA of the CDR3 is TGTGCCAGCAGCTTGCCTAGCGGGAGGGCATTTAATGAGCAGTTCTTC.

This clone was counted between two and nine times. J is TRBJ1-2 and V is TRBV28; 8 nucleotides line up with TRBD1. Germline values: CDR1 MDHEN, CDR2 SYDVKM. This CDR3 has 14 amino acids. J was trimmed by 4 bases and V by 3 bases; bases with no gene match: 4. CDR3 sequence: CASSFRGPVYGYTF. Here the CDR3 DNA reads TGTGCCAGCAGTTTCAGGGGGCCGGTCTATGGCTACACCTTC.